The present TCR beta chain was sequenced within a study of T cells in localized non-small cell lung cancer. Overall study results and limits: Compared with tumor, uninvolved adjacent lung displayed greater T cell clonality, ranking highest overall. Median detection of top 100 tumor clones in adjacent lung was 57 clones. Tumor samples were not multi-region, leaving intratumor heterogeneity unexcluded. There was an association of higher blood T cell density with longer overall survival.

TCRdb's copy holds only in-frame clones and misses some; the assay was immunoSEQ multiplex PCR. The data hold around 140,000 clones, with around 92% observed a single time. This CDR3 spans 14 amino acids. A note on this clone: Its target is not known.

The rearrangement uses TRBV21-1 and TRBJ2-5; the table's TRBD1 call for D was not verified on the DNA. TRBV21-1 is assigned pseudogene status. Sequenced here: peripheral blood, sampled before any cancer treatment. This TCR was sampled from a female donor of 60 years or more with stage I lung adenocarcinoma. CDR3 sequence (DNA): TGTGCCAGCACCTCCCGGGACAGACAAGAGACCCAGTACTTC. Translating it yields CASTSRDRQETQYF.